This T cell receptor beta chain originates from a study of blood T cell repertoires in COVID-19. Background on the study: From T cells, B-cell-depleted T cells, or PBMCs came the material, which was cDNA or gDNA.

This CDR3 is 13 amino acids long. Germline values: CDR1 KGHSH, CDR2 LQKENI. J lost 6 bases, V lost 4 bases, and 5 bases had no gene match. Sequencing was performed with immunoSEQ multiplex PCR; in TCRdb, only in-frame clones are kept and a portion is missing. The sample consists of more than 110,000 clones, approximately 85% of them appearing once. Sequencing was done on a sample of peripheral blood. The rearrangement joins TRBV18 to TRBJ2-7, with 8 nucleotides matching TRBD2. The receptor's source is a man over 45 with acute or convalescent COVID-19. CDR3 nucleotides: TGTGCCAGCTCACTTGGGACTAGTGGCGAGCAGTACTTC. Translating gives CASSLGTSGEQYF.